This T cell receptor (beta chain) comes out of a study of blood T cell repertoires in COVID-19. Study overall: Acute and convalescent COVID-19 samples came from the United States, Italy and Spain.

The data were produced by immunoSEQ multiplex PCR, yet TCRdb's version contains in-frame clones alone and is incomplete. The sample holds about 140,000 clones; 80% to 90% are singletons and the top ten take about 4.1%. This clone was detected only once. This CDR3 is built from 15 residues. Specimen: peripheral blood. The chain couples TRBV21-1 to TRBJ1-1. TRBV21-1 is shown as a pseudogene. This receptor was obtained from a middle-aged woman with acute or convalescent COVID-19. The CDR3 nucleotides are TGTGCCAGCAGCAGACCTTTTTTAGCGAACACTGAAGCTTTCTTT. Amino acid sequence: CASSRPFLANTEAFF.